One and the same sample provided the 2 T cell receptor beta chains below, sequenced in a study of technical replicates of blood from a few donors. Sequencing used immunoSEQ multiplex PCR; TCRdb keeps in-frame clones, though not all of them. The top ten hold around 4% of the sample, which has around 60,000 clones, almost 95% seen once. The sample consisted of PBMCs. The receptors originated from a human donor in good health. Some clones in this sample may be carry-over from other donors' samples.

The chain has TRBV7-9 and TRBJ2-7, with D tentatively TRBD1 (5 bases). There are 12 residues in the CDR3. Looked up from germline, CDR1 is SEHNR and CDR2 is FQNEAQ (reference sequence). Trimming stripped 5 bases from V and 5 bases from J, with 10 bases between. Here the CDR3 DNA reads TGTGCCAGCAGCCTAGGGGCTGACGAGCAGTACTTC. This translates into CASSLGADEQYF.

The chain uses TRBV9 and TRBJ2-1, with D maybe TRBD2 (6 bases). The CDR3 loop spans 15 amino acids. Germline CDR1 is SGDLS and CDR2 is YYNGEE. With 0 bases removed from V and 0 bases from J, the gap between germline ends came to 7 bases. The CDR3 coding sequence is TGTGCCAGCAGCGTAGTGGGGGGCTCCTACAATGAGCAGTTCTTC. The encoded protein is CASSVVGGSYNEQFF.